This TCR beta chain is drawn from a study of T cells after yellow fever vaccination. Notes on the study in general: Weaker in magnitude, the secondary response showed a faster peak on day 5 versus 15. Clones that expanded after primary vaccination mostly reappeared after the booster (96% CD4, 70% to 90% CD8). Abundant bulk-population clonotypes could contaminate the FACS-sorted repertoires.

As TCR cDNA was made by 5'RACE template switching, a universal primer site and UMIs were added. TCRdb used MiXCR to reprocess the 5' RACE reads, holding one entry per CDR3 protein. The table has about 550,000 distinct CDR3 sequences, over 15% seen once. Of note for this clonotype: What it binds is unknown.

Germline-derived CDR1 and CDR2 are MDHEN and SYDVKM. The CDR3 has 12 amino acids. This TCR was recovered from a man aged 25 to 40 who received the YFV17D yellow fever vaccine. Material: PBMCs, obtained 15 days after the yellow fever booster vaccination. The J gene is TRBJ1-4, the V gene TRBV28; no clear D gene. CDR3 sequence reads: CVTGQGNEKLFF. The CDR3 nucleotides read TGTGTCACTGGCCAAGGCAATGAAAAACTGTTTTTT.